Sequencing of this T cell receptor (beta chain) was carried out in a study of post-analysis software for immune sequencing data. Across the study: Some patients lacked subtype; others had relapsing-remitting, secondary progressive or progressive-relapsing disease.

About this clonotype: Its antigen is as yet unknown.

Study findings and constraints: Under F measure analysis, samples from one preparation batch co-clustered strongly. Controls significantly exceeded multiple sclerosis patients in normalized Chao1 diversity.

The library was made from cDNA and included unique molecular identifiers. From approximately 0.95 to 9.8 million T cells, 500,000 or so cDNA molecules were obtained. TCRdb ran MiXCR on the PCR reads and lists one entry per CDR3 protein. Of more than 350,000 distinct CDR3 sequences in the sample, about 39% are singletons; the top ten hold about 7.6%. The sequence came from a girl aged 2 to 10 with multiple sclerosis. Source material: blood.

The CDR3 sequence: CASRATLRYEQYF. The CDR3 bases are TGTGCCAGCAGGGCGACCCTTCGCTACGAGCAGTACTTC. The rearrangement joins TRBV28 to TRBJ2-7; D is unresolved. The CDR3 consists of 13 residues. Germline V lookup: CDR1 MDHEN, CDR2 SYDVKM. Trimming stripped 6 bases from V and 3 bases from J, with 12 bases between.